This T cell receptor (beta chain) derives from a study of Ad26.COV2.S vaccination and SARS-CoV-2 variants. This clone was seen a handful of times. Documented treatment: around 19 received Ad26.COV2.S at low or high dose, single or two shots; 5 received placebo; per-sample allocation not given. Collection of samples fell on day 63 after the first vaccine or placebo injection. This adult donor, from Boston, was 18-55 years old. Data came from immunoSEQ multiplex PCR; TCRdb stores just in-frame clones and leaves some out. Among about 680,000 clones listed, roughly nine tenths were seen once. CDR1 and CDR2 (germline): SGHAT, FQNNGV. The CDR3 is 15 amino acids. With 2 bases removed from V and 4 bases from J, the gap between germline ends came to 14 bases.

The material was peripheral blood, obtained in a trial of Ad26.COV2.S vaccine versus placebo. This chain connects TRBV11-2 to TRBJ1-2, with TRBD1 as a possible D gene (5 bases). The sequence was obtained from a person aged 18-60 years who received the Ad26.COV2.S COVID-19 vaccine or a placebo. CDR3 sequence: CASSLYQGPLYGYTF. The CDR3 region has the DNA TGTGCCAGCAGCTTATACCAGGGACCTCTCTATGGCTACACCTTC.